This TCR beta chain originates from a study of blood T cell repertoires in COVID-19. Study details: Sites in the United States, Italy and Spain provided acute and convalescent COVID-19 samples. Sources were T cells, B-cell-depleted T cells, or PBMCs; the material itself was cDNA or gDNA.

Source study methods: Using reference gene primer amplification, nucleated cell counts were estimated. Sequencing used immunoSEQ multiplex PCR; TCRdb keeps in-frame clones, though not all of them. V and J calls and clone size are given by that table; D and trimming were obtained from the DNA. This table holds fewer than 30,000 clones, roughly 91% found once. Germline V gene data show CDR1 as SEHNR and CDR2 as FQNEAQ (reference sequence). The CDR3 has 16 amino acids. The ends were cut back, 5 bases at V and 5 bases at J, with 21 bases in the middle. This chain joins TRBV7-9 and TRBJ1-1; D is perhaps TRBD1 (6 bases). The material sequenced was peripheral blood. The sequence was obtained from a human donor with active COVID-19. The donor label of this sample is uncertain. The CDR3 region is CASSLGPTGPTTEAFF. CDR3 in DNA: TGTGCCAGCAGCCTAGGACCTACAGGGCCGACTACTGAAGCTTTCTTT.